These T cell receptor beta chains were read from a single sample in a study of cytomegalovirus exposure and HLA in healthy donors. Sequencing was performed with immunoSEQ multiplex PCR; in TCRdb, only in-frame clones are kept and a portion is missing. Here the sample spans 190,000 or so clones, about four fifths being singletons. Sequenced: PBMCs. These receptors originate from a woman between 18 and 29 years old in good health and CMV-seropositive. The CDR3 runs from the conserved cysteine through the conserved F or W. The D gene is left open where the match is weak. Size tells how often a clone was seen (once, few, many) or the class of an expanded clone, and some rows leave it out.

clone_size j_call d_call v_call cdr3_aa cdr3_nt
- TRBJ1-1 - TRBV2 CASSPDNMNTEAFF TGTGCCAGCAGTCCCGACAACATGAACACTGAAGCTTTCTTT
once TRBJ2-7 - TRBV5-5 CASSLGRSITYEQYF TGTGCCAGCAGCTTGGGTCGGTCTATCACCTACGAGCAGTACTTC
- TRBJ2-1 - TRBV18 CASSLLEYSLTNEQFF TGTGCCAGCTCCCTACTTGAGTATTCCCTAACCAATGAGCAGTTCTTC
- TRBJ2-6 - TRBV5-1 CASSYYSASGANVLTF TGCGCCAGCAGCTACTATTCAGCCTCTGGGGCCAACGTCCTGACTTTC
few TRBJ2-7 TRBD1 TRBV18 CASSPLRASRQGVTYEQYF TGTGCCAGCTCACCACTAAGGGCGTCGAGACAGGGGGTCACCTACGAGCAGTACTTC
- TRBJ2-4 TRBD2 TRBV9 CASSVRAGDENIQYF TGTGCCAGCAGCGTAAGAGCGGGGGACGAAAACATTCAGTACTTC
- TRBJ2-3 - TRBV6-1 CASLGEWTDTQYF TGTGCCAGCCTCGGGGAGTGGACAGATACGCAGTATTTT
- TRBJ2-7 - TRBV5-8 CASSLARGSPYEQYF TGTGCCAGCAGCCTCGCCAGGGGTTCTCCCTACGAGCAGTACTTC
- TRBJ1-1 - TRBV4-3 CASSQGYGNTEAFF TGCGCCAGCAGCCAAGGTTACGGGAACACTGAAGCTTTCTTT
- TRBJ1-2 - TRBV5-6 CASSSRNYGYTF TGTGCCAGCAGCTCTCGGAACTATGGCTACACCTTC
- TRBJ2-5 TRBD2 TRBV4-1 CASSQDVVAGGGTQYF TGCGCCAGCAGCCAAGATGTGGTAGCGGGGGGGGGAACCCAGTACTTC
- TRBJ2-3 - TRBV15 CATSISTDTQYF TGTGCCACCAGCATAAGCACAGATACGCAGTATTTT
- TRBJ1-1 - TRBV6-5 CASSYTEVGTEAFF TGTGCCAGCAGTTACACTGAAGTTGGCACTGAAGCTTTCTTT
once TRBJ2-1 - TRBV27 CASGFTFSLFF TGTGCCAGCGGCTTCACATTTTCTCTTTTCTTC
- TRBJ2-3 - TRBV7-2 CASSSLGRSTDTQYF TGTGCCAGCAGCTCATTGGGGCGGAGCACAGATACGCAGTATTTT
- TRBJ1-5 - TRBV19 CASSGPPRGQPQHF TGTGCCAGTAGTGGACCCCCTCGGGGTCAGCCCCAGCATTTT
- TRBJ2-7 TRBD1 TRBV19 CASSSGTGGEQYF TGTGCCAGTAGTTCGGGGACAGGGGGGGAACAGTACTTC
- TRBJ1-2 TRBD1 TRBV11-2 CASSPTSGQKNYGYTF TGTGCCAGCAGCCCCACCTCGGGACAGAAGAACTATGGCTACACCTTC
- TRBJ1-2 - TRBV5-1 CASSVEQGNGYTF TGCGCCAGCAGCGTAGAGCAGGGGAATGGCTACACCTTC
- TRBJ1-1 - TRBV6-6 CASSRTQGTEAFF TGTGCCAGCAGTCGTACTCAGGGTACTGAAGCTTTCTTT
- TRBJ1-2 - TRBV19 CASSGTSYGYTF TGTGCCAGTAGTGGGACTTCCTATGGCTACACCTTC
- TRBJ1-2 - TRBV10-3 CAISEPSRGGGYTF TGTGCCATCAGTGAGCCGTCCCGGGGGGGTGGCTACACCTTC
- TRBJ1-2 TRBD1 TRBV5-1 CASSENRGGYTF TGCGCCAGCAGCGAAAACAGGGGCGGCTACACCTTC
- TRBJ2-1 TRBD1 TRBV29-1 CSVALPDRGANEQFF TGCAGCGTTGCGCTCCCCGACAGGGGGGCCAATGAGCAGTTCTTC
few TRBJ1-3 - TRBV9 CASSQGTGNTIYF TGTGCCAGCAGCCAGGGCACTGGAAACACCATATATTTT
- TRBJ2-3 - TRBV27 CASSPGGARTDTQYF TGTGCCAGCAGTCCCGGCGGGGCCCGCACAGATACGCAGTATTTT
- TRBJ2-1 - TRBV11-3 CASNTGTRRNEQFF TGTGCCAGCAATACCGGGACACGGCGTAATGAGCAGTTCTTC